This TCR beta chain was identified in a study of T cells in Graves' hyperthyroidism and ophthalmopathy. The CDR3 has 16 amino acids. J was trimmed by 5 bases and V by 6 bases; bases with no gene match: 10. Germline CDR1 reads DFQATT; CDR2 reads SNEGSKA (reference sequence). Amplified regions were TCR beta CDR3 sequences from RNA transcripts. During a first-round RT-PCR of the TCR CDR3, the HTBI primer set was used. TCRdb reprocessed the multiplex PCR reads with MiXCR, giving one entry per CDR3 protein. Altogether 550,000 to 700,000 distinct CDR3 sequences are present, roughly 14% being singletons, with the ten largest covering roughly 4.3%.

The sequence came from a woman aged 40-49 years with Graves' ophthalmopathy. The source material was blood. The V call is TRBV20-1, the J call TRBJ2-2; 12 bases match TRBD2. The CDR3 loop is CSAKKPGTSGTGELFF. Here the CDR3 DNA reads TGCAGTGCCAAAAAACCCGGGACTAGCGGGACCGGGGAGCTGTTTTTT.